This TCR beta chain was found in a study of shared clonotypes between healthy human individuals. Libraries were prepared by immunoSEQ multiplex PCR; TCRdb keeps only in-frame clonotypes and omits some of them. The sample contains about 2.4 million clones, 80% to 95% of which appear only once. The CDR3 covers 13 residues. The V gene lost 7 bases and the J gene lost 7 bases, with 13 bases spanning the gap. Germline-derived CDR1 and CDR2 are WSHSY and SAAADI. The rearrangement joins TRBV10-2 to TRBJ1-4; D is uncertain. The TCR comes from a man younger than 35 in good health. Some clones in this sample may be carry-over from other donors' samples. The source material was naive CD4+ T cells from PBMCs. The subset is: CD45RA+ positively selected. As DNA, the CDR3 is TGCGCCAGCACCTCGGGGTCAGGTGAAAAACTGTTTTTT. Its translation: CASTSGSGEKLFF.